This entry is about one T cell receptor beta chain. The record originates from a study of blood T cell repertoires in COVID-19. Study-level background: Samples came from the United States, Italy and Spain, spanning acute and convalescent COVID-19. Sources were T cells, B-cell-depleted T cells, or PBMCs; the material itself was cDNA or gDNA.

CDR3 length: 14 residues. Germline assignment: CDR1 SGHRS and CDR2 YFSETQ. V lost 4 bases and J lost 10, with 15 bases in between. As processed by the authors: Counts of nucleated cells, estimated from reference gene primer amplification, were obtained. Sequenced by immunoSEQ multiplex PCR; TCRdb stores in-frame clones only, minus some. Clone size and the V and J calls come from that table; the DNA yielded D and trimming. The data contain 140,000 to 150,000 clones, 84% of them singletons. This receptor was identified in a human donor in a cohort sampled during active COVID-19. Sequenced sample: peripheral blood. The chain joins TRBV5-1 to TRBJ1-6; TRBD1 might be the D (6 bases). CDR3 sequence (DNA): TGCGCCAGCAGCCCAGGGACAATTGGCTCACCCCTCCACTTT. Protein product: CASSPGTIGSPLHF.